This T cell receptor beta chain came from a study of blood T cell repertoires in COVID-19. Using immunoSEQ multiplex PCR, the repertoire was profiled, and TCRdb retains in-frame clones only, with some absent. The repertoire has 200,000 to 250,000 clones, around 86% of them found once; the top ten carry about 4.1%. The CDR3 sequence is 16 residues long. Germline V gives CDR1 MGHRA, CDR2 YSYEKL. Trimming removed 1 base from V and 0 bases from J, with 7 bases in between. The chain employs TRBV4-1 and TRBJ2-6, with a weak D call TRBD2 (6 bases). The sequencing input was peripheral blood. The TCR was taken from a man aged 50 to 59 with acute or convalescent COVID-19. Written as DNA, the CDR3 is TGCGCCAGCAGCCAAGTCGGGAGCTCTGGGGCCAACGTCCTGACTTTC. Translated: CASSQVGSSGANVLTF.